The rows below give T cell receptor beta chains drawn from one sample of a study of T cells in Graves' hyperthyroidism and ophthalmopathy. TCRdb re-called the multiplex PCR reads through MiXCR, storing one row per CDR3 protein. The repertoire holds approximately 740,000 distinct CDR3 sequences, 14% seen once, with 10% in the top ten. Source material: blood. Receptors were obtained from a woman younger than 30 with Graves' hyperthyroidism. Each CDR3 is given with its conserved first and last residue. D genes are given only for firm matches. Clone sizes are given selectively: once, few, many, or a class where the clone is expanded.

cdr3_aa	cdr3_nt	v_call	j_call	d_call	clone_size
CASTGQGRETQYF	TGTGCCAGCACAGGACAGGGGAGAGAGACCCAGTACTTC	TRBV6-2/TRBV6-3	TRBJ2-5	TRBD1	many
CASSRWTSGRVPHQKTQYF	TGCGCCAGCAGCCGCTGGACTAGCGGGAGGGTACCACATCAGAAGACCCAGTACTTC	TRBV4-1	TRBJ2-5	TRBD2	few
CSASVTRGTEAFF	TGCAGTGCTAGTGTGACTCGAGGCACTGAAGCTTTCTTT	TRBV20-1	TRBJ1-1	NA	many
CASSLNMNTEAFF	TGCGCCAGCAGCTTAAACATGAACACTGAAGCTTTCTTT	TRBV5-1	TRBJ1-1	NA	NA
CASSARTSGRIYNEQFF	TGTGCCAGCAGCGCCAGGACTAGCGGGAGGATCTACAATGAGCAGTTCTTC	TRBV6-2/TRBV6-3	TRBJ2-1	TRBD2	NA
CATRGTSGTNEQFF	TGTGCCACCCGTGGGACTAGCGGGACGAATGAGCAGTTCTTC	TRBV2	TRBJ2-1	TRBD2	many
CASSLADREEGYTF	TGCGCCAGCAGCCTGGCCGACAGGGAGGAAGGCTACACCTTC	TRBV4-1	TRBJ1-2	TRBD1	few
CSVEAAGYGYTF	TGCAGCGTTGAGGCCGCAGGGTATGGCTACACCTTC	TRBV29-1	TRBJ1-2	NA	many
CAGKLLPGNTEAFF	TGCGCCGGCAAACTCCTACCGGGGAACACTGAAGCTTTCTTT	TRBV5-1	TRBJ1-1	NA	NA
CASSLAGGPRDEQYF	TGTGCCAGCAGTCTAGCGGGAGGGCCGAGGGACGAGCAGTACTTC	TRBV11-2	TRBJ2-7	TRBD2	NA
CASSLRTGQPQHF	TGTGCCAGCAGCCTTCGGACAGGGCAGCCCCAGCATTTT	TRBV11-2	TRBJ1-5	TRBD1	many
CASSYIWTRSNEQFF	TGTGCCAGCAGCTACATATGGACTAGATCCAATGAGCAGTTCTTC	TRBV13	TRBJ2-1	TRBD2	many
CASRGGREAPYEQYF	TGTGCCAGCAGGGGGGGGCGGGAGGCCCCCTACGAGCAGTACTTC	TRBV28	TRBJ2-7	TRBD2	many
CASSQGILKVETQYF	TGTGCCAGCAGCCAAGGAATACTGAAGGTCGAGACCCAGTACTTC	TRBV3-1	TRBJ2-5	NA	few
CASRSGTSGRSETQYF	TGTGCCAGCAGATCCGGGACTAGCGGGAGGTCAGAGACCCAGTACTTC	TRBV2	TRBJ2-5	TRBD2	few
CASSQDEGNNQPQHF	TGCGCCAGCAGCCAAGATGAAGGGAACAATCAGCCCCAGCATTTT	TRBV4-1	TRBJ1-5	NA	few
CAISPGNRGAGNTIYF	TGTGCCATCAGCCCCGGGAACAGGGGGGCAGGAAACACCATATATTTT	TRBV10-3	TRBJ1-3	TRBD1	NA
CASRGLAGGRGAHEQYF	TGTGCCAGCAGAGGACTAGCGGGAGGGCGCGGGGCCCACGAGCAGTACTTC	TRBV6-1	TRBJ2-7	TRBD2	many
CASSTPGAREQYF	TGTGCCAGCAGCACCCCCGGGGCGCGCGAGCAGTACTTC	TRBV7-9	TRBJ2-7	NA	NA
CASSFQLNTEAFF	TGTGCCAGCAGTTTTCAGTTGAACACTGAAGCTTTCTTT	TRBV28	TRBJ1-1	NA	many
CASTFPQGNTEAFF	TGTGCCAGCACCTTCCCACAGGGAAACACTGAAGCTTTCTTT	TRBV6-1	TRBJ1-1	NA	few
CASSLEGGTPDFF	TGTGCCAGCAGTTTAGAGGGAGGGACCCCCGATTTCTTT	TRBV28	TRBJ1-1	NA	many
CASSGRAEQFF	TGTGCCAGCAGTGGTAGAGCTGAGCAGTTCTTC	TRBV12-3/TRBV12-4	TRBJ2-1	NA	NA
CSARQAGANVLTF	TGCAGTGCTAGACAGGCTGGGGCCAACGTCCTGACTTTC	TRBV20-1	TRBJ2-6	NA	NA
CASSQLGLQETQYF	TGTGCCAGCAGCCAATTGGGACTACAAGAGACCCAGTACTTC	TRBV3-1	TRBJ2-5	TRBD2	NA
CASSSWHGQTGNTIYF	TGTGCCAGCAGCTCGTGGCACGGGCAAACTGGAAACACCATATATTTT	TRBV5-5	TRBJ1-3	NA	many
CASSMRLGAGELFF	TGTGCCAGCAGTATGCGGCTAGGGGCCGGGGAGCTGTTTTTT	TRBV19	TRBJ2-2	NA	NA
CASSLEGGAGQFF	TGCGCCAGCAGCTTGGAGGGGGGCGCGGGGCAGTTCTTC	TRBV5-1	TRBJ2-1	NA	few
CASTLTNPAGGNTGELFF	TGCGCCAGCACCCTAACTAACCCAGCGGGGGGGAACACCGGGGAGCTGTTTTTT	TRBV5-1	TRBJ2-2	TRBD2	few
CAWRGPGLVFYNEQFF	TGTGCCTGGAGAGGGCCGGGACTAGTTTTCTACAATGAGCAGTTCTTC	TRBV30	TRBJ2-1	TRBD2	NA
CASSLTGEVGELFF	TGTGCCAGCAGCTTAACTGGGGAAGTCGGGGAGCTGTTTTTT	TRBV7-9	TRBJ2-2	NA	many
CASRQQRGEGGANVLTF	TGTGCCAGCCGACAGCAGAGGGGCGAAGGAGGGGCCAACGTCCTGACTTTC	TRBV7-2	TRBJ2-6	NA	NA
CASSISGMTEAFF	TGTGCCAGTAGTATCAGCGGAATGACTGAAGCTTTCTTT	TRBV19	TRBJ1-1	NA	many
CASSNGQGATNTEAFF	TGTGCCAGTAGTAATGGACAGGGGGCGACGAACACTGAAGCTTTCTTT	TRBV19	TRBJ1-1	TRBD1	many
CASSLPLGGEQYF	TGTGCCAGCAGTCTACCTTTGGGAGGCGAGCAGTACTTC	TRBV6-1	TRBJ2-7	NA	few
CASSQDRGLGETQYF	TGTGCCAGCAGCCAAGATCGGGGGTTAGGGGAGACCCAGTACTTC	TRBV14	TRBJ2-5	NA	NA
CATSRDGTGLQETQYF	TGTGCCACCAGCAGAGATGGCACTGGCCTCCAAGAGACCCAGTACTTC	TRBV15	TRBJ2-5	NA	few
CASSDPGTNYGYTF	TGTGCCAGCAGTGACCCCGGGACAAACTATGGCTACACCTTC	TRBV7-9	TRBJ1-2	NA	many
CASSPGQTNTGELFF	TGCGCCAGCAGCCCCGGACAGACGAACACCGGGGAGCTGTTTTTT	TRBV4-1	TRBJ2-2	NA	many
CASSLAHSNLNEQFF	TGTGCCAGCAGCTTAGCCCATTCAAATCTCAATGAGCAGTTCTTC	TRBV7-9	TRBJ2-1	NA	many
CASSQDRIVTSSGNTIYF	TGTGCCAGCAGCCAAGATAGAATAGTAACCTCCTCTGGAAACACCATATATTTT	TRBV3-1	TRBJ1-3	NA	many